This T cell receptor (beta chain) emerged from a study of CD8+CD57+ T cells in acquired aplastic anemia. Template material for TCR beta VDJ and CDR3 profiling consisted of genomic DNA. From the reads, TCRdb called clonotypes with MiXCR, one entry per CDR3 protein. The profile shows about 160,000 distinct CDR3 sequences, 71% of them singletons. CDR3 length equals 16 residues. With 5 bases clipped from V and 2 bases from J, the junction kept 5 bases outside the gene matches. The germline V gene encodes CDR1 SEHNR and CDR2 FQNEAQ (reference sequence). The sequenced patients had an expansion of CD8+CD57+ cells seen by flow cytometry.

Specimen: sorted CD4+, CD8+, or CD8+CD57+ T cells (not recorded which) from PBMCs. This chain links TRBV7-9 with TRBJ2-3; 12 positions match TRBD2. The sequence came from a human donor with aplastic anemia. The CDR3: CASSPLAGGYTDTQYF. Written as DNA, the CDR3 is TGTGCCAGCAGCCCGCTAGCGGGAGGGTACACAGATACGCAGTATTTT.